One sample yielded the 7 T cell receptor beta chains listed below, sequenced in a study of technical replicates of blood from a few donors (dated by TCRdb to about 2017). The library was made by the immunoSEQ multiplex PCR assay. TCRdb limited this immuneACCESS table to in-frame rearrangements with V and J called. A share of clones is missing; checked studies link under half to unresolved V genes, and the rest is unexplained. A total of some 60,000 clones appear in this sample, around 87% of them only once. More than 4.5% of the sample rests with the top ten. Sequences were obtained from PBMCs. The receptors were gathered from a human donor in good health. Some clones in this sample may be carry-over from other donors' samples.

The rearrangement links TRBV5-3 to TRBJ2-1; no definite D call. TRBV5-3 is classed as an ORF, of uncertain function. This CDR3 has 15 residues. Trimming left V 2 bases short and J 0 bases short, with 9 bases between. The CDR3 DNA reads as TGTGCCAGAAGCTTAGCCCCACCCTCCTACAATGAGCAGTTCTTC. Translation gives CARSLAPPSYNEQFF.

This clone occurred once. The chain combines TRBV2 with TRBJ2-5, with 9 bases matching TRBD1. CDR1 is SNHLY and CDR2 is FYNNEI in the germline V gene. The junction had 5 bases not matched to a gene; V was cut back by 5 bases and J by 13 bases. This CDR3 is 11 amino acids long. CDR3 DNA sequence: TGTGCCAGCAGTCGGGACAGGGTTGTGTACTTC. Translated: CASSRDRVVYF.

The J gene is TRBJ1-5, the V gene TRBV25-1, with D perhaps matching TRBD1 (6 bases). The V end lost 3 bases, the J end lost 6 bases, and 12 bases lay between the germline ends. Germline CDR1 is MGHDK and CDR2 is SYGVNS. This CDR3 contains 14 residues. Here the CDR3 DNA reads TGTGCCAGCAGTGATCCCGACAGGTCTCAGCCCCAGCATTTT. Its translation is CASSDPDRSQPQHF.

The rearrangement uses TRBV6-5 and TRBJ2-7; 7 bases fit TRBD1. Germline CDR1 and CDR2: MNHEY and SVGAGI. Trimming at V came to 5 bases and at J to 2 bases, leaving 9 bases not matched to a gene. This CDR3 spans 15 amino acids. CDR3 sequence: CASSPSDRTTYEQYF. The CDR3 nucleotides are TGTGCCAGCAGTCCCTCGGACAGGACCACCTACGAGCAGTACTTC.

The chain recombines TRBV11-2 with TRBJ1-2; weak D call: TRBD1 (6 bases). Trimming took 5 bases from V and 4 from J, leaving 17 bases between them. From germline, CDR1 is SGHAT and CDR2 FQNNGV. The CDR3 runs to 15 residues. Here the CDR3 reads CASSPSTGGGYGYTF. Here the CDR3 DNA reads TGTGCCAGCAGCCCATCGACAGGCGGGGGCTATGGCTACACCTTC.

The chain couples TRBV7-3 to TRBJ2-1, with TRBD2 matching 12 bases. The CDR3 spans 17 residues. The V segment lost 5 bases and the J segment 8 bases; nucleotides outside the gene matches: 13. CDR1 is SGHTA, CDR2 FQGTGA, per germline. The CDR3 DNA reads TGTGCCAGCAGCAGTCGACTAGCGGGAGCGTCCGGCGATGAGCAGTTCTTC. The encoded protein is CASSSRLAGASGDEQFF.

The chain recombines TRBV7-3 with TRBJ2-3; 8 bases agree with TRBD2. Trimming took 5 bases from V and 2 from J; bases not matched to a gene: 12. Germline V gives CDR1 SGHTA, CDR2 FQGTGA. This CDR3 region has 17 residues. CDR3 sequence reads: CASSPSGGRGVTDTQYF. The CDR3 coding sequence is TGTGCCAGCAGCCCTTCGGGGGGGCGGGGGGTCACAGATACGCAGTATTTT.